The text below deals with one T cell receptor beta chain. Its antigen is undetermined. The V end lost 5 bases, the J end lost 0 bases, and 10 bases lay between the germline ends. Germline V lookup: CDR1 SGHVS, CDR2 FQNEAQ. The CDR3 contains 15 residues. This entry belongs to a study of T cells after posttransplantation cyclophosphamide. Study results and caveats: Later blood repertoires were often dominated by clones from the donor CD8+ memory compartment.

Treatment was busulfan-fludarabine conditioning, a marrow graft, and cyclophosphamide on days +3 and +4. Assay: immunoSEQ multiplex PCR; the TCRdb copy retains only in-frame clones and omits some. The repertoire holds about 2,500 clones, with 85% as singletons. This material consisted of PBMCs, taken after allogeneic stem cell transplant with posttransplant cyclophosphamide. The TCR was taken from a young adult male patient who received an allogeneic stem cell transplant from a related donor, was CMV-positive, and had acute GVHD only. The T cells may come from the graft donor. The chain is built from TRBV7-8 and TRBJ2-2, with D perhaps matching TRBD1 (5 bases). For the CDR3, the DNA is TGTGCCAGCAGCCGAGACAGTTCGAACACCGGGGAGCTGTTTTTT. It codes for CASSRDSSNTGELFF.